The 26 T cell receptor beta chains below were found in one sample sequenced in a study of blood T cell repertoires in COVID-19. This table comes from immunoSEQ multiplex PCR, and its TCRdb copy is limited to in-frame clones, with some not included. This table holds around 80,000 clones, about 68% found once. Sample: peripheral blood. The receptors stem from a man aged 45-60 years with active or convalescent COVID-19.

This clone was seen a single time. The CDR3 DNA sequence: TGTGCCAGCTCACCCCGGAGGGACGCGACGAACACCGGGGAGCTGTTTTTT. Translating gives CASSPRRDATNTGELFF. V and J are TRBV18 and TRBJ2-2; tentatively, D is TRBD2 (6 bases). The CDR3 runs 17 residues. Deletions cut 3 bases from V and 0 bases from J, with 14 bases between. Looked up from germline, CDR1 is KGHSH and CDR2 is LQKENI. Drawing the rest from reference TRBV18 and TRBJ2-2, the complete variable domain is NAGVMQNPRHLVRRRGQEARLRCSPMKGHSHVYWYRQLPEEGLKFMVYLQKENIIDESGMPKERFSAEFPKEGPSILRIQQVVRGDSAAYFCASSPRRDATNTGELFFGEGSRLTVL.

The chain combines TRBV18 with TRBJ1-4, with D maybe TRBD1 (5 bases). Germline CDR1 reads KGHSH; CDR2 reads LQKENI. The CDR3 totals 16 residues. The V and J ends lost 3 bases and 0 bases respectively, with 11 bases between them. Here the CDR3 DNA reads TGTGCCAGCTCACCGGGGCAGTTCACAACTAATGAAAAACTGTTTTTT. This encodes CASSPGQFTTNEKLFF.

This clone was counted a few times. This chain uses TRBV7-9 with TRBJ2-7; D possibly corresponds to TRBD1 (6 bases). The CDR3 length is 16 residues. V was shortened by 0 bases and J by 4 bases, with 16 bases between the two germline ends. CDR1 is SEHNR and CDR2 is FQNEAQ in the germline V gene (reference sequence). The CDR3 DNA sequence: TGTGCCAGCAGCTTAGCCCGTGAGACAGGAAAATACGAGCAGTACTTC. This codes for CASSLARETGKYEQYF.

The V gene is TRBV5-6, the J gene TRBJ2-1; 7 positions match TRBD2. This CDR3 is built from 17 residues. J was trimmed by 9 bases and V by 2 bases; bases with no gene match: 17. Germline CDR1 is SGHDT and CDR2 is YYEEEE. Written as DNA, the CDR3 is TGTGCCAGCAGCTTTAGGCTTACGGGCCCCGGGGGGAGTGAGCAGTTCTTC. Translating it yields CASSFRLTGPGGSEQFF.

This sequence joins TRBV19 and TRBJ2-5; 12 bases are a match to TRBD2. From germline, CDR1 is LNHDA and CDR2 SQIVND (reference sequence). This CDR3 comprises 18 residues. V shed 2 bases, J shed 2 bases, and the junction held 9 bases outside the gene matches. The CDR3 here is CASSITSVLAGGQETQYF. DNA for the CDR3: TGTGCCAGTAGTATAACTTCCGTCCTAGCGGGGGGGCAAGAGACCCAGTACTTC.

The CDR3 region has the DNA TGTGCCAGCAGCGTAGGGCTCCGCAGGGGGGAACAAGAGACCCAGTACTTC. Translating gives CASSVGLRRGEQETQYF. V usage is TRBV9 and J usage is TRBJ2-5, with D possibly being TRBD1 (7 bases). Germline V gives CDR1 SGDLS, CDR2 YYNGEE. V lost 0 bases to trimming and J lost 2 bases, with 17 bases between them. This CDR3 contains 17 residues.

The chain is built from TRBV6-4 and TRBJ2-3; 11 nucleotides align to TRBD1. Germline values: CDR1 MRHNA, CDR2 SNTAGT. The CDR3 is 15 amino acids. Trimming at V came to 4 bases and at J to 5 bases, leaving 5 bases not matched to a gene. CDR3: CASSVGQGAGDTQYF. The CDR3 coding sequence is TGTGCCAGCAGTGTTGGACAGGGGGCCGGAGATACGCAGTATTTT.

The chain couples TRBV19 to TRBJ1-2; a possible D gene is TRBD1 (6 bases). The CDR3 contains 14 residues. The germline V gene has CDR1 LNHDA and CDR2 SQIVND (reference sequence). Trimming pared 3 bases from V and 4 bases from J, leaving 12 bases between. The chain's CDR3 is CASSIWGHLYGYTF. The CDR3 DNA is TGTGCCAGTAGTATTTGGGGACATCTCTATGGCTACACCTTC.

This clone has just one count. The chain uses TRBV11-2 and TRBJ1-2; tentatively, D is TRBD1 (6 bases). The CDR3 runs 13 residues. CDR1 is SGHAT and CDR2 is FQNNGV in the germline V gene. Trimming stripped 1 base from V and 8 bases from J, with 11 bases between. The CDR3 sequence is CASSLAGGEGYTF. CDR3 in DNA: TGTGCCAGCAGCTTAGCGGGGGGCGAGGGCTACACCTTC.

The sample holds many counts of this clone. The chain has TRBV11-3 and TRBJ1-1, with 7 nucleotides matching TRBD1. Trimming at V came to 4 bases and at J to 3 bases, leaving 5 bases not matched to a gene. CDR3 length: 14 amino acids. The germline V gene encodes CDR1 SGHNT and CDR2 YENEEA. CDR3 in amino acids: CASSSQGSDTEAFF. CDR3 in DNA: TGTGCCAGCAGCTCACAGGGGTCAGACACTGAAGCTTTCTTT.

This sequence joins TRBV14 and TRBJ1-2, with 9 bases aligning to TRBD1. Germline CDR1 reads SGHDN; CDR2 reads FVKESK. The CDR3 is made up of 15 amino acids. After removal of 0 bases from V and 5 bases from J, the junction contained 4 bases not matched to a gene. The CDR3 reads CASSQDGTGWYGYTF. CDR3 sequence (DNA): TGTGCCAGCAGCCAAGATGGGACAGGGTGGTATGGCTACACCTTC.

This rearrangement joins TRBV12-3 or TRBV12-4 to TRBJ1-2; no definite D call. V shed 6 bases and J shed 14 bases, with 16 bases lying between them. This CDR3 contains 11 residues. The CDR3 DNA reads as TGTGCCAGCAGCCTTGGGCGGGGAATAACCTTC. It encodes CASSLGRGITF.

In DNA, the CDR3 is TGTGCCAGTAGTATGAGACGCGGACTGGTCGACGAGCAGTACTTC. It is translated as CASSMRRGLVDEQYF. The genes are TRBV19 and TRBJ2-7, with a weak D call TRBD2 (5 bases). Germline values: CDR1 LNHDA, CDR2 SQIVND (reference sequence). The germline V and J ends were trimmed by 3 bases and 5 bases, with 17 bases remaining between them. The CDR3 consists of 15 residues.

This chain links TRBV12-3 or TRBV12-4 with TRBJ1-5, with no clear D. The CDR3 is 12 residues long. V lost 6 bases to trimming and J lost 14 bases, with 17 bases between them. The CDR3 DNA sequence: TGTGCCAGCAGCCCCGGGAGAGAGGAAGAGCATTTT. It translates to CASSPGREEEHF.

The chain carries TRBV3-1 (or the pseudogene TRBV3-2) and TRBJ2-7, with TRBD2 as a possible D gene (6 bases). This CDR3 spans 13 amino acids. Trimming left V 1 base short and J 7 bases short, with 11 bases between. Germline V lookup: CDR1 LGHDT, CDR2 YNNKEL (reference sequence). CDR3 loop: CASSQGGVLEQYF. The CDR3 DNA reads TGTGCCAGCAGCCAAGGGGGGGTTTTAGAGCAGTACTTC.

The chain is built from TRBV19 and TRBJ1-2, with 7 bases identical to TRBD1. V shed 2 bases, J shed 2 bases, and the junction held 5 bases outside the gene matches. Germline loops: CDR1 LNHDA, CDR2 SQIVND (reference sequence). The CDR3 spans 15 residues. CDR3 region: CASSITPTGNYGYTF. The CDR3 nucleotides are TGTGCCAGTAGTATAACACCGACAGGGAACTATGGCTACACCTTC.

J is TRBJ1-1 and V is TRBV4-3; TRBD1 is a possible D gene (5 bases). V was cut by 0 bases and J by 3 bases, with 8 bases left in between. CDR3 length equals 14 residues. Germline V gene lookup returns CDR1 LGHNA and CDR2 YSLEER. The CDR3 reads CASSQEGLYTEAFF. CDR3 sequence (DNA): TGCGCCAGCAGCCAAGAGGGACTATACACTGAAGCTTTCTTT.

V usage is TRBV5-3 and J usage is TRBJ1-1; the D gene is possibly TRBD1 (5 bases). TRBV5-3 is an open reading frame, and its role is uncertain. The CDR3 runs 16 residues. Trimming removed 5 bases from V and 4 bases from J, with 21 bases in between. CDR3 residues: CARRGLWWAYITEAFF. As DNA, the CDR3 is TGTGCCAGAAGGGGGCTTTGGTGGGCGTATATCACTGAAGCTTTCTTT.

The V and J genes are TRBV5-1 and TRBJ2-7; D perhaps matches TRBD2 (5 bases). Trimming shortened V by 4 bases and J by 5 bases, and 19 bases separated the two germline ends. The CDR3 sequence is 15 residues long. Germline assignment: CDR1 SGHRS and CDR2 YFSETQ. For the CDR3, the DNA is TGCGCCAGCAGCGCCTACTCATCCCACGGGAACGAGCAGTACTTC. Translated, it gives CASSAYSSHGNEQYF.

Only a few counts were recorded for this clone. The chain recombines TRBV4-1 with TRBJ1-5; no reliable D call. The germline V gene has CDR1 MGHRA and CDR2 YSYEKL. This CDR3 has 15 amino acids. The germline V and J ends were trimmed by 0 bases and 1 base, with 7 bases remaining between them. CDR3 protein: CASSQDPVSNQPQHF. The DNA for the CDR3 is TGCGCCAGCAGCCAAGATCCTGTCAGCAATCAGCCCCAGCATTTT.

The J gene is TRBJ2-2, the V gene TRBV19; D is possibly TRBD1 (5 bases). With 11 bases removed from V and 5 bases from J, the gap between germline ends came to 12 bases. The germline gives CDR1 LNHDA, CDR2 SQIVND (reference sequence). CDR3 length: 12 residues. The CDR3 region is CAGEGETGELFF. The DNA of the CDR3 is TGTGCCGGCGAAGGGGAAACCGGGGAGCTGTTTTTT.

This sequence joins TRBV2 and TRBJ1-2; TRBD1 might be the D (5 bases). Germline V gives CDR1 SNHLY, CDR2 FYNNEI. The CDR3 runs to 13 residues. V gave up 7 bases and J gave up 1 base, with 10 bases separating them. CDR3 amino acids: CASKIQGNYGYTF. The CDR3 region has the DNA TGTGCCAGCAAAATTCAGGGTAACTATGGCTACACCTTC. Based on the CDR3 plus reference TRBV2 and TRBJ1-2, the full variable domain is EPEVTQTPSHQVTQMGQEVILRCVPISNHLYFYWYRQILGQKVEFLVSFYNNEISEKSEIFDDQFSVERPDGSNFTLKIRSTKLEDSAMYFCASKIQGNYGYTFGSGTRLTVV.

The rearrangement links TRBV11-3 to TRBJ2-2; 8 bases are shared with TRBD2. The CDR3 is made up of 14 amino acids. V dropped 6 bases and J dropped 5; count of bases not matched to a gene: 5. Germline V gives CDR1 SGHNT, CDR2 YENEEA. The CDR3 DNA sequence: TGTGCCAGCAGACAGCGGGGGCTTACCGGGGAGCTGTTTTTT. Residues: CASRQRGLTGELFF.

The genes are TRBV10-1 and TRBJ1-1; 7 bases map to TRBD1. Trimming cost V 7 bases and J 5 bases; bases outside gene matches: 16. This CDR3 contains 16 residues. CDR1 is WNHNN, CDR2 SYGVQD, per germline (reference sequence). The CDR3: CASIDRGPPSRTEAFF. DNA for the CDR3: TGCGCCAGCATTGATAGGGGGCCCCCTTCTCGAACTGAAGCTTTCTTT.

The chain couples TRBV9 to TRBJ2-3; 8 positions match TRBD2. Per the germline V gene, CDR1 is SGDLS and CDR2 is YYNGEE. J lost 6 bases, V lost 0 bases, and 3 bases had no gene match. The CDR3 extends over 14 amino acids. CDR3 bases: TGTGCCAGCAGCGTAGCTCGGGGGGGCGATACGCAGTATTTT. This gives the protein CASSVARGGDTQYF.

V and J are TRBV5-5 and TRBJ1-2; D gene uncertain. V shed 0 bases and J shed 5 bases, with 5 bases lying between them. Germline V gene sequence: CDR1 SGHKS, CDR2 YYEKEE (reference sequence). This CDR3 is built from 12 residues. CDR3 in amino acids: CASSLDSYGYTF. CDR3 sequence (DNA): TGTGCCAGCAGCTTGGATTCGTATGGCTACACCTTC.